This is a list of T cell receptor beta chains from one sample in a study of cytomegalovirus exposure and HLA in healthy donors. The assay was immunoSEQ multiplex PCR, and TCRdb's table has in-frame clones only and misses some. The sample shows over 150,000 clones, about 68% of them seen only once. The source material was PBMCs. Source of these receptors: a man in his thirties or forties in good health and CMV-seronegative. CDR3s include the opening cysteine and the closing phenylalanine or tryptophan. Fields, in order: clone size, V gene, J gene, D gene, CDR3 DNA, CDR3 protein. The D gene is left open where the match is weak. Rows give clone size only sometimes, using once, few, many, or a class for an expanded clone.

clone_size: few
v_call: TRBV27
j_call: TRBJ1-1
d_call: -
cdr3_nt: TGTGCCAGCAGTTTCGGGGGGGGGAACACTGAAGCTTTCTTT
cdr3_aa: CASSFGGGNTEAFF

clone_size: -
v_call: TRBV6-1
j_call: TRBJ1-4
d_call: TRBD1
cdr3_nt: TGTGCCAGCAGTGACGGGTCCAGGGGGCTGTTTTTT
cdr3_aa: CASSDGSRGLFF

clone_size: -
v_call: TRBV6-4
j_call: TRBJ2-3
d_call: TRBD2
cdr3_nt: TGTGCCAGCAGTGACTCGACTAGCGGGGGGGATACGCAGTATTTT
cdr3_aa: CASSDSTSGGDTQYF

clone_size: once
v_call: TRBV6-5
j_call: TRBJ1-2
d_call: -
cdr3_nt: TGTGCCAGCAGTTACTCGGGGGCTCGTGGCTACACCTTC
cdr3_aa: CASSYSGARGYTF

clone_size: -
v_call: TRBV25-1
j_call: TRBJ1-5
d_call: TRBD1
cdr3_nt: TGTGCCAGCAGTGCCGACAGGGGCAATCAGCCCCAGCATTTT
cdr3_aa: CASSADRGNQPQHF

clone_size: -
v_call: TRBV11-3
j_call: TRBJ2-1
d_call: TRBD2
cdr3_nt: TGTGCCAGCAGCCCCAGATATAGCGGGGGGATAAACAATGAGCAGTTCTTC
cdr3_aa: CASSPRYSGGINNEQFF

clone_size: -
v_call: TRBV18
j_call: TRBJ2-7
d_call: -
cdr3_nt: TGTGCCAGCTCCCCGGACACCTACGAGCAGTACTTC
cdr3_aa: CASSPDTYEQYF

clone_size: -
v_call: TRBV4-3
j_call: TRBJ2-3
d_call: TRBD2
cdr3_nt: TGCGCCAGCAGCCAAGACTTGGTCGGTAGCGGGGGGGATACGCAGTATTTT
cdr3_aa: CASSQDLVGSGGDTQYF

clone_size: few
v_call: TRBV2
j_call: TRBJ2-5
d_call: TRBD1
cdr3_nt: TGTGCCAGCAGATCAAGGGCAGGGGGTCGAGAGACCCAGTACTTC
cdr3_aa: CASRSRAGGRETQYF

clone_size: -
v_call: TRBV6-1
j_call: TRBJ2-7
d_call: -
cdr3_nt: TGTGCCAGCACGCGGGACGGCCCCTACGAGCAGTACTTC
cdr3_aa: CASTRDGPYEQYF

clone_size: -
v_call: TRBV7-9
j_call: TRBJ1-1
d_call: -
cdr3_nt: TGTTCCAGCAGCTCTTCACAGGGTAAGAACACTGAAGCTTTCTTT
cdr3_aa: CSSSSSQGKNTEAFF

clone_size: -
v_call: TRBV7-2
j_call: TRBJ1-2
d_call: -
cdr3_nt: TGTGCCAGCAGCTCCCCGGGTCCACCCGCTGGCTACACCTTC
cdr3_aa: CASSSPGPPAGYTF

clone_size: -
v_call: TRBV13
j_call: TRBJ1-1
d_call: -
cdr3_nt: TGTGCCAGCAGCCCGTACCCAGACACTCCGAACACTGAAGCTTTCTTT
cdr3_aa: CASSPYPDTPNTEAFF

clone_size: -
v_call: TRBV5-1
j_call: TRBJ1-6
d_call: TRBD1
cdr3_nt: TGCGCCAGCAGCCCCCAAGGACAGGGGGCTTCACCCCTCCACTTT
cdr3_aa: CASSPQGQGASPLHF

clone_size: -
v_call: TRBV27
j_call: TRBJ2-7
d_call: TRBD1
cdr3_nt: TGTGCCAGCAGCCCCGGGACAGGGGGCTACGAGCAGTACTTC
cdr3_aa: CASSPGTGGYEQYF

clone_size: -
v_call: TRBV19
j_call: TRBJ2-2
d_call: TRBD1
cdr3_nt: TGTGCCAGTACCTCACTCCTGGGACAGGGGGCTCCCGGGGAGCTGTTTTTT
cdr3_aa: CASTSLLGQGAPGELFF

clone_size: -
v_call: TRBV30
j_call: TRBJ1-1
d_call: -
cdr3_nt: TGTGCCTGGCGTACGGGGGGCGCGGACACTGAAGCTTTCTTT
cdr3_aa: CAWRTGGADTEAFF

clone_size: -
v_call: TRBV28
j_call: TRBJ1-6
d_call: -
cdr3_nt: TGTGCCAGCAGCCGAGACAGGACCTATAATTCACCCCTCCACTTT
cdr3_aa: CASSRDRTYNSPLHF

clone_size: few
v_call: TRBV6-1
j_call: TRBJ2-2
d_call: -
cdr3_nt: TGTGCCAGCAGTGAGACAGTATCCGGGGAGCTGTTTTTT
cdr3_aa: CASSETVSGELFF

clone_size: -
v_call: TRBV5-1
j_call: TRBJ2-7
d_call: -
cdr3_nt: TGCGCCAGCAGCTTGGAAGACAGTAGCCTTGAGCAGTACTTC
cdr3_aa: CASSLEDSSLEQYF

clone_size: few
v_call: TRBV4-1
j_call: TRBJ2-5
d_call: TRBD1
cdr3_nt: TGCGCCAGCAGCCAAGATCCCCTTAGACAGGGGGAGATAGAGACCCAGTACTTC
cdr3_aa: CASSQDPLRQGEIETQYF